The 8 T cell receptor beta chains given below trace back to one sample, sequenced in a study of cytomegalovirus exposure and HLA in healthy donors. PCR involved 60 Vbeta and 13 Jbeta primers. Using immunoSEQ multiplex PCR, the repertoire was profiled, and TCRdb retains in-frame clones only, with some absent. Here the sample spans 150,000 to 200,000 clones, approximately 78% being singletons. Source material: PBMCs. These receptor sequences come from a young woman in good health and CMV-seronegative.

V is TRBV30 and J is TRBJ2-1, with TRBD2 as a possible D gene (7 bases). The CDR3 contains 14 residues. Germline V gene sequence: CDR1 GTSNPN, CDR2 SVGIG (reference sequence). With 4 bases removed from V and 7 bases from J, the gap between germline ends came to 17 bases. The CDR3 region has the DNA TGTGCCTGGAATGGAGGAGGGGGAGGGAATGAGCAGTTCTTC. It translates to CAWNGGGGGNEQFF.

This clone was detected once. The CDR3 region has the DNA TGTGCCAGCAGGGTCTCCGGGAGGTCCTACAATGAGCAGTTCTTC. It is translated as CASRVSGRSYNEQFF. This chain connects TRBV5-4 to TRBJ2-1, with 7 bases aligning to TRBD2. The CDR3 is 15 amino acids. With 5 bases clipped from V and 1 base from J, the junction kept 6 bases outside the gene matches. Looked up from germline, CDR1 is SGHNT and CDR2 is YYREEE (reference sequence).

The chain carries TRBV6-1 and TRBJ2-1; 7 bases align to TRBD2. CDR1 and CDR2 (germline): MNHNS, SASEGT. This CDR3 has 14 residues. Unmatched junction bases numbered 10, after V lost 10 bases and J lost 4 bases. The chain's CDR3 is CATLGGRGYNEQFF. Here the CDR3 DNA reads TGTGCCACCCTTGGCGGGAGAGGGTACAATGAGCAGTTCTTC.

CDR3 bases: TGTGCCAGCAGTGAAGGCGGCAACCAAGAGACCCAGTACTTC. Amino acids: CASSEGGNQETQYF. This sequence joins TRBV6-1 and TRBJ2-5; no clear D gene. CDR1 is MNHNS and CDR2 is SASEGT in the germline V gene. The ends were cut back, 1 base at V and 0 bases at J, with 6 bases in the middle. The length of the CDR3 is 14 residues.

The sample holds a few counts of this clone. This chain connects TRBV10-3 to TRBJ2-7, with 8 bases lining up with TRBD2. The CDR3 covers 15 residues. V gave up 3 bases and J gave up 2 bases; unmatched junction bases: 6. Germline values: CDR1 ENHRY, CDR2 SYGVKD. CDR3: CAISDQAGGTYEQYV. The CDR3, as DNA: TGTGCCATCAGTGACCAGGCGGGAGGTACCTACGAGCAGTACGTC.

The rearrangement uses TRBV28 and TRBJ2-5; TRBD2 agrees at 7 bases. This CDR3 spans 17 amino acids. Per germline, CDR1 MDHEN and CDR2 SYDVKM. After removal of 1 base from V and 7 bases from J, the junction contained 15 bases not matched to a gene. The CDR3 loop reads CASSLLVGGGGVGTQYF. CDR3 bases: TGTGCCAGCAGTTTATTGGTAGGCGGGGGTGGAGTTGGGACCCAGTACTTC. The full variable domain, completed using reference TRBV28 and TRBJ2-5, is DVKVTQSSRYLVKRTGEKVFLECVQDMDHENMFWYRQDPGLGLRLIYFSYDVKMKEKGDIPEGYSVSREKKERFSLILESASTNQTSMYLCASSLLVGGGGVGTQYFGPGTRLLVL.

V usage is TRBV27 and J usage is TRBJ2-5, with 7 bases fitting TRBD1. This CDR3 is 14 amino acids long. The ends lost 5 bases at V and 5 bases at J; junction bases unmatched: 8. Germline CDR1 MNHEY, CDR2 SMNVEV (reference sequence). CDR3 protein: CASSPRQGSETQYF. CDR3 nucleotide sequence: TGTGCCAGCAGTCCACGACAGGGTAGCGAGACCCAGTACTTC.

CDR3 amino acids: CASSFRTSDDTSTDTQYF. CDR3 coding DNA: TGCGCCAGCAGCTTCAGGACTAGCGACGATACTAGCACAGATACGCAGTATTTT. The chain joins TRBV4-3 to TRBJ2-3; 9 positions match TRBD2. The germline gives CDR1 LGHNA, CDR2 YSLEER. The CDR3 loop spans 18 amino acids. Trimming cost V 5 bases and J 0 bases; bases outside gene matches: 12.